The following is a T cell receptor (beta chain) sequence with its context. The antigen is unknown. The assay received all extracted DNA from sorted CD8+ subsets. Method: immunoSEQ multiplex PCR; TCRdb's copy keeps in-frame clones and lacks some. Here the sample spans some 1,300 clones, around 74% being singletons. The data stem from a study of blood T cell dynamics during melanoma immunotherapy. For the study at large: Patients with metastatic melanoma got pembrolizumab or nivolumab-ipilimumab as first-line care.

Described time point: pre-treatment baseline. Memory T cells counted as immune-effector cells when CD3+ CD4- CD8+ CD45RA- CD45RO-high CD27- CCR7-. At 12 weeks after first infusion, RECIST 1.1 defined response for most patients. Prior systemic cancer therapy, immunosuppressant use and other active malignancies excluded patients. Study-level results: The most clonal sorted CD8+ subset, immune-effector cells, was closest to cell-free DNA CDR3 sequences.

The ends were cut back, 1 base at V and 5 bases at J, with 11 bases in the middle. Germline values: CDR1 SGHAT, CDR2 FQNNGV. CDR3 length: 14 amino acids. This chain uses TRBV11-2 with TRBJ1-1; weak D call: TRBD1 (5 bases). The TCR comes from a human donor with melanoma. The sample in question was CD8+ T cells from blood, obtained from a patient treated with checkpoint blockade. CDR3 residues: CASSLVNRGTEAFF. CDR3 bases: TGTGCCAGCAGCTTAGTGAACCGGGGGACTGAAGCTTTCTTT.